A single sample is the source of the 25 T cell receptor beta chains below, sequenced in a study of blood T cells in healthy people across ages. Sample-barcoded 5' priming and a J-beta primer mix drove a second PCR of about 7 to 11 cycles. Each CDR3 protein is one row after TCRdb ran MiXCR on the 5' RACE reads. The data hold more than 900,000 distinct CDR3 sequences, with around 29% observed a single time. These same data were also listed under a study on T cells of mothers and their children.

The sample consisted of blood. These receptors all stem from a woman in her thirties or forties in good health.

This chain links TRBV20-1 with TRBJ2-1; tentatively, D is TRBD1 or TRBD2 (5 bases each). The V gene lost 1 base and the J gene lost 4 bases, with 20 bases spanning the gap. The CDR3 is made up of 17 amino acids. Germline V lookup: CDR1 DFQATT, CDR2 SNEGSKA (reference sequence). The DNA for the CDR3 is TGCAGTGCTAGAGGGGACCCCGCGGCACTGAAATACAATGAGCAGTTCTTC. The encoded protein is CSARGDPAALKYNEQFF.

With regard to this clonotype: Germline and junction disagree at one end, which may indicate a read error. V gene TRBV20-1 combines with J gene TRBJ1-5, with D hard to call. Germline V gives CDR1 DFQATT, CDR2 SNEGSKA (reference sequence). The CDR3 runs to 15 residues. The DNA for the CDR3 is TGCAGTGCTAGTGGTGTGAATGTACTTAATCAGGCCCAGCATTTT. It is translated as CSASGVNVLNQAQHF.

There are a few counts of this clonotype. V usage is TRBV7-9 and J usage is TRBJ1-2; D gene ambiguous. CDR3 size: 16 residues. CDR1 is SEHNR and CDR2 is FQNEAQ in the germline V gene (reference sequence). Trimming pared 7 bases from V and 2 bases from J, leaving 20 bases between. In nucleotides, the CDR3 is TGTGCCAGCACCGACGGTACGAAAATAAGAAACTATGGCTACACCTTC. This gives the protein CASTDGTKIRNYGYTF.

As concerns this clonotype: Without the conserved terminal phenylalanine or tryptophan, this CDR3 likely stems from a read error. This chain connects TRBV28 to TRBJ2-5, with TRBD1 identical over 9 bases. Looked up from germline, CDR1 is MDHEN and CDR2 is SYDVKM. This CDR3 contains 15 residues. V shed 3 bases, J shed 5 bases, and the junction held 7 bases outside the gene matches. The CDR3 nucleotides are TGTGCCAGCAGTTTTTGGGGACAGGGAGCCGAGACCCAGTACGTC. This encodes CASSFWGQGAETQYV.

The chain employs TRBV20-1 and TRBJ2-1, with D hard to call. V was clipped by 5 bases and J by 1 base, with 33 bases between them. Germline CDR1 is DFQATT and CDR2 is SNEGSKA (reference sequence). CDR3 length: 21 amino acids. CDR3 coding DNA: TGCAGTGCTCCCGGAGTGGGGATTGCACCCCCTCAACAAGGTTCCTACAATGAGCAGTTCTTC. This encodes CSAPGVGIAPPQQGSYNEQFF.

This clonotype occurred many times. The chain is built from TRBV28 and TRBJ2-7; D is unresolved. The length of the CDR3 is 15 residues. Trimming pared 5 bases from V and 2 bases from J, leaving 16 bases between. Germline CDR1 MDHEN, CDR2 SYDVKM. CDR3 sequence: CASSPRTAPTYEQYF. The CDR3 nucleotides read TGTGCCAGCAGTCCCCGGACGGCCCCGACCTACGAGCAGTACTTC.

The rearrangement links TRBV28 to TRBJ1-2; D is possibly TRBD1 (5 bases). Per germline, CDR1 MDHEN and CDR2 SYDVKM. The CDR3 contains 13 residues. The V end was cut by 10 bases, the J end by 4 bases, with 16 bases between. The CDR3: CATSGTPLYGYTF. DNA of the CDR3: TGTGCCACATCTGGGACGCCGCTCTATGGCTACACCTTC.

With respect to this clonotype: A read error may explain this, as a much larger clone is one base away. The rearrangement joins TRBV29-1 to TRBJ2-5; the match to TRBD2 covers 14 bases. The ends lost 6 bases at V and 11 bases at J; junction bases unmatched: 11. The germline gives CDR1 SQVTM, CDR2 ANQGSEA. There are 14 residues in the CDR3. As DNA, the CDR3 is TGCAGCGTGAATGGACTAGCGGGGGGTCTTGAGCAGTACTTC. Translating gives CSVNGLAGGLEQYF.

The gene calls are TRBV7-9 and TRBJ2-2; no definite D call. The CDR3 covers 13 residues. CDR1 and CDR2 (germline): SEHNR, FQNEAQ (reference sequence). V lost 2 bases and J lost 6, with 7 bases in between. The CDR3 DNA is TGTGCCAGCAGCTTACCAGGTTCCGGGGAGCTGTTTTTT. Translated: CASSLPGSGELFF.

At least ten counts were recorded for this clonotype. The J gene is TRBJ1-2, the V gene TRBV3-1, with D possibly TRBD1 on 6 matching bases. The CDR3 runs to 15 residues. The germline V gene encodes CDR1 LGHDT and CDR2 YNNKEL (reference sequence). Trimming removed 4 bases at V and 7 bases at J, with 19 bases between. CDR3 DNA: TGTGCCAGCAGCCCGAGGGGGGCGTTAAGGTCTGGCTACACCTTC. Translation: CASSPRGALRSGYTF.

This clonotype was counted only a few times. DNA for the CDR3: TGCAGTGCTGGAAGACTAGATTTGGATACGCAGTATTTT. Translation gives CSAGRLDLDTQYF. V is TRBV20-1 and J is TRBJ2-3; perhaps TRBD2 as D (6 bases). Between the trimmed V and J ends, which lost 5 bases and 6 bases, there was a span of 15 bases. This CDR3 contains 13 residues. From germline, CDR1 is DFQATT and CDR2 SNEGSKA (reference sequence).

This clonotype was counted ten times or more. The V call is TRBV27, the J call TRBJ2-7; 8 bases fit TRBD2. CDR1 is MNHEY, CDR2 SMNVEV, per germline (reference sequence). The CDR3 runs to 15 residues. V shed 4 bases and J 2 bases; nucleotides not matched to a gene: 7. The CDR3 here is CASSYAAGGTYEQYF. The CDR3 DNA follows: TGTGCCAGCAGTTATGCGGCGGGAGGCACCTACGAGCAGTACTTC.

This clonotype was observed a few times. CDR3 loop: CASSKTSGGASGYEQYF. The CDR3 coding sequence is TGTGCCAGCAGTAAGACTAGCGGGGGGGCCTCCGGGTACGAGCAGTACTTC. V gene TRBV11-2 combines with J gene TRBJ2-7, with 14 nucleotides matching TRBD2. The junction had 11 bases not matched to a gene; V was cut back by 6 bases and J by 4 bases. Germline CDR1 reads SGHAT; CDR2 reads FQNNGV. The CDR3 extends over 17 amino acids.

This clonotype showed up just a few times. This sequence joins TRBV6-1 and TRBJ1-2, with D possibly being TRBD1 (5 bases). CDR1 and CDR2 (germline): MNHNS, SASEGT. This CDR3 has 14 amino acids. Trimming cost V 5 bases and J 6 bases, with 16 bases left between them. This CDR3 is CASSRRQWLDGYTF. CDR3 bases: TGTGCCAGCAGTAGACGACAGTGGCTCGATGGCTACACCTTC.

This chain's CDR3 is CASSPGIAYEQYF. The CDR3 nucleotides read TGTGCCAGCAGTCCCGGGATAGCCTACGAGCAGTACTTC. V usage is TRBV28 and J usage is TRBJ2-7; tentatively, D is TRBD2 (5 bases). Germline V gene lookup returns CDR1 MDHEN and CDR2 SYDVKM. Between the trimmed V and J ends, which lost 5 bases and 2 bases, there was a span of 10 bases. The CDR3 has 13 amino acids. Full variable domain (remainder filled in from reference TRBV28 and TRBJ2-7): DVKVTQSSRYLVKRTGEKVFLECVQDMDHENMFWYRQDPGLGLRLIYFSYDVKMKEKGDIPEGYSVSREKKERFSLILESASTNQTSMYLCASSPGIAYEQYFGPGTRLTVT.

This clonotype was seen repeatedly, ten times or more. The gene calls are TRBV7-9 and TRBJ1-2, with TRBD1 matching 7 bases. Germline values: CDR1 SEHNR, CDR2 FQNEAQ (reference sequence). CDR3 size: 12 residues. The junction had 2 bases not matched to a gene; V was cut back by 5 bases and J by 5 bases. CDR3 sequence reads: CASSTGEYGYTF. The CDR3 DNA reads as TGTGCCAGCAGCACAGGGGAGTATGGCTACACCTTC.

The V and J genes are TRBV3-1 and TRBJ1-2; the D gene is possibly TRBD1 (5 bases). The CDR3 spans 14 residues. The germline V and J ends were trimmed by 2 bases and 1 base, with 8 bases remaining between them. Germline CDR1 is LGHDT and CDR2 is YNNKEL (reference sequence). The CDR3 coding sequence is TGTGCCAGCAGCCAACCGGGACTTAACTATGGCTACACCTTC. Encoded protein: CASSQPGLNYGYTF.

J is TRBJ1-4 and V is TRBV6-5; 10 bases line up with TRBD1. The CDR3 spans 16 residues. With V trimmed by 5 bases and J by 6 bases, 9 bases remained unmatched. Germline V gene sequence: CDR1 MNHEY, CDR2 SVGAGI. Here the CDR3 DNA reads TGTGCCAGCAGTCGACAGGGGGCGAGACGTCATGAAAAACTGTTTTTT. Its protein product is CASSRQGARRHEKLFF.

This clonotype appeared a single time. A much larger clone lies one base from this, so it may be a read error. V gene TRBV10-3 combines with J gene TRBJ2-3; D unclear. The CDR3 has 12 residues. Germline CDR1 reads ENHRY; CDR2 reads SYGVKD. V lost 5 bases, J lost 5 bases, and 8 bases lay in between. The CDR3 region is CAISLDIDTQYF. In DNA, the CDR3 is TGTGCCATCAGTTTAGACATAGATACGCAGTATTTT.

There are many counts of this clonotype. The chain employs TRBV4-3 and TRBJ2-1; 7 positions agree with TRBD2. In germline, CDR1 is LGHNA, CDR2 YSLEER. CDR3 length: 15 residues. V shed 0 bases and J 6 bases; nucleotides not matched to a gene: 5. The CDR3 DNA sequence: TGCGCCAGCAGCCAAGATGGGGTAGCGGGCAATGAGCAGTTCTTC. This translates into CASSQDGVAGNEQFF.

This rearrangement joins TRBV20-1 to TRBJ2-5, with 12 bases fitting TRBD2. V lost 6 bases to trimming and J lost 1 base; unmatched junction nucleotides: 6. The V gene's germline CDR1 is DFQATT and CDR2 SNEGSKA (reference sequence). The CDR3 totals 15 residues. CDR3 DNA sequence: TGCAGTGCCACTCCACTAGCGGGGGGCCAAGAGACCCAGTACTTC. This sequence encodes CSATPLAGGQETQYF.

This clonotype has more than one count but fewer than ten. The J gene is TRBJ2-4, the V gene TRBV3-1, with 10 bases that match TRBD2. J lost 6 bases, V lost 4 bases, and 6 bases had no gene match. CDR1 LGHDT and CDR2 YNNKEL come from the germline V gene (reference sequence). This CDR3 spans 15 amino acids. Written as DNA, the CDR3 is TGTGCCAGCAGCCCTTCAGCGGGGGGGCGAAACATTCAGTACTTC. This codes for CASSPSAGGRNIQYF.

The chain combines TRBV7-9 with TRBJ1-2, with D possibly being TRBD1 (5 bases). V lost 1 base and J 0 bases, leaving 12 bases between the germline ends. The CDR3 is 16 amino acids. Germline V lookup: CDR1 SEHNR, CDR2 FQNEAQ (reference sequence). CDR3 in DNA: TGTGCCAGCAGCTTAGGAGGGACGGAAGCTAACTATGGCTACACCTTC. Its protein product is CASSLGGTEANYGYTF.

The rearrangement links TRBV28 to TRBJ2-1; the D gene could be TRBD1 or TRBD2 (7 bases each). V gave up 5 bases and J gave up 8 bases, with 19 bases separating them. The length of the CDR3 is 15 residues. CDR1 is MDHEN and CDR2 is SYDVKM in the germline V gene. CDR3 residues: CASSAIAGGGDEQFF. The CDR3 DNA reads TGTGCCAGCAGTGCGATAGCAGGGGGGGGGGATGAGCAGTTCTTC. Full variable domain (remainder filled in from reference TRBV28 and TRBJ2-1): DVKVTQSSRYLVKRTGEKVFLECVQDMDHENMFWYRQDPGLGLRLIYFSYDVKMKEKGDIPEGYSVSREKKERFSLILESASTNQTSMYLCASSAIAGGGDEQFFGPGTRLTVL.

The chain joins TRBV27 to TRBJ1-4; unclear D gene. The CDR3 contains 15 residues. Germline CDR1 and CDR2: MNHEY and SMNVEV (reference sequence). Trimming took off 8 bases at V and 0 bases at J, with 13 bases between the two ends. The CDR3, as DNA: TGTGCCAGCCGGTTCGCAGGCGCAACTAATGAAAAACTGTTTTTT. This sequence encodes CASRFAGATNEKLFF.